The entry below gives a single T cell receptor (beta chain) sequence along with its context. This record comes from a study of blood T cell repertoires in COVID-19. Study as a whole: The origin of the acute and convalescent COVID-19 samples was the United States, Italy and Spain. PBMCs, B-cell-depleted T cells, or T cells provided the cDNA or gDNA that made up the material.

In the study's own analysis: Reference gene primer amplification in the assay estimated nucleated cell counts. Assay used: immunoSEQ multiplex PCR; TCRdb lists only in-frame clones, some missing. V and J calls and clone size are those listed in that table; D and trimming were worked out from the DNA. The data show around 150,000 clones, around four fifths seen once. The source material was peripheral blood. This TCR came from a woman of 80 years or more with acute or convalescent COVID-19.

The CDR3 reads CASSINSGRLHEQYF. Written as DNA, the CDR3 is TGTGCCAGTAGTATTAATAGCGGGAGGCTGCACGAGCAGTACTTC. The chain carries TRBV19 and TRBJ2-7, with 10 bases lining up with TRBD2. The CDR3 loop spans 15 amino acids. J was trimmed by 5 bases and V by 3 bases; bases with no gene match: 7. Germline loops: CDR1 LNHDA, CDR2 SQIVND (reference sequence).